Here is one T cell receptor (beta chain) with its context. The CDR3 consists of 15 residues. From germline, CDR1 is LGHNA and CDR2 YNFKEQ. Then a second PCR, running about 7 to 11 cycles, was carried out with a sample-barcoded 5' primer and a J-beta primer mix. A single record per CDR3 protein comes from TCRdb applying MiXCR to the 5' RACE reads. The table records 800,000 to 1,300,000 distinct CDR3 sequences, almost 25% of them present only once. The record originates from a study of blood T cells in healthy people across ages. This sample was shared with a second study, whose subject was T cells of mothers and their children.

This TCR derives from a girl aged 2 to 9 in good health. Sequenced material: blood. The rearrangement joins TRBV4-2 to TRBJ2-5, with TRBD2 matching over 7 bases. The tail of the sequence fits TRBJ2-7 better, so the J call may be wrong. The CDR3 loop is CASSLGWGGGYEQYF. CDR3 coding DNA: TGTGCCAGCAGCCTAGGTTGGGGGGGAGGCTACGAGCAGTACTTC.